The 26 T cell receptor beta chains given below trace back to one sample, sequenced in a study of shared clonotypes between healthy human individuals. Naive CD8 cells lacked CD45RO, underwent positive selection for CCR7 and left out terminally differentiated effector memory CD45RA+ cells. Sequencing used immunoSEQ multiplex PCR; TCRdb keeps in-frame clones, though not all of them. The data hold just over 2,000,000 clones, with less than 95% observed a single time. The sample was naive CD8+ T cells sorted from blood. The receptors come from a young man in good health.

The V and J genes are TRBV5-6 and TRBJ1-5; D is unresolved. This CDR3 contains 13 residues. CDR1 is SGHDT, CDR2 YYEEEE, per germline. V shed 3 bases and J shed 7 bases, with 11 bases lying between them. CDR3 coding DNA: TGTGCCAGCAGCTCTCAGGCCGGGCAGCCCCAGCATTTT. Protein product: CASSSQAGQPQHF.

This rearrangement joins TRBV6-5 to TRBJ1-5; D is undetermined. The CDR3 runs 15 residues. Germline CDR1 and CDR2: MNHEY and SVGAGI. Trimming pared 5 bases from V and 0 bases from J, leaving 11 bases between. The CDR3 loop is CASSHTGNSNQPQHF. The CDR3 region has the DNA TGTGCCAGCAGTCATACGGGGAATAGCAATCAGCCCCAGCATTTT.

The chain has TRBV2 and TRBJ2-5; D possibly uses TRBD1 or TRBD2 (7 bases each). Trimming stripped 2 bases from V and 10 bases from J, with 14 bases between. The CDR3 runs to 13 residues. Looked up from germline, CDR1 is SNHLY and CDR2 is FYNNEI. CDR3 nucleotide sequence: TGTGCCAGCAGTGAACGAGACAGGGAGGGCCAGTACTTC. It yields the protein CASSERDREGQYF.

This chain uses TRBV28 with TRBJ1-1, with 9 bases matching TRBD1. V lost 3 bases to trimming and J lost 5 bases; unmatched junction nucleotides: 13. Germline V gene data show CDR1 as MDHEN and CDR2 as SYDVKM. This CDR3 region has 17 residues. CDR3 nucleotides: TGTGCCAGCAGTTTTTCCGGGACAGGGCGAAGATCGACTGAAGCTTTCTTT. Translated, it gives CASSFSGTGRRSTEAFF.

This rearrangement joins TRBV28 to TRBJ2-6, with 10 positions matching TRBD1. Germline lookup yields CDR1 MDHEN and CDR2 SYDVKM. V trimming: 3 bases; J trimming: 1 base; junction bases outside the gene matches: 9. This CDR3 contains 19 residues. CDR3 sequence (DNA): TGTGCCAGCAGTTTCCCGACAGGGGGCGAAAGGTCTGGGGCCAACGTCCTGACTTTC. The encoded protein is CASSFPTGGERSGANVLTF.

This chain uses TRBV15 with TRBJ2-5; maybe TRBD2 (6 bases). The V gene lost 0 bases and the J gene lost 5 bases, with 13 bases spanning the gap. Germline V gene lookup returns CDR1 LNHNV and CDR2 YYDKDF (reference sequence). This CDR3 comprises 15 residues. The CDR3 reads CATSRDASEGETQYF. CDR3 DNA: TGTGCCACCAGCAGAGACGCTAGCGAAGGGGAGACCCAGTACTTC.

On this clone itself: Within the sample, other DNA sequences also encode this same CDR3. CDR3 loop: CASSISAGGNNEQFF. CDR3 bases: TGTGCCAGTAGTATTTCTGCAGGTGGAAACAATGAGCAGTTCTTC. This chain uses TRBV19 with TRBJ2-1; no clear D. V was shortened by 3 bases and J by 5 bases, with 14 bases between the two germline ends. The CDR3 spans 15 residues. The germline V gene encodes CDR1 LNHDA and CDR2 SQIVND (reference sequence).

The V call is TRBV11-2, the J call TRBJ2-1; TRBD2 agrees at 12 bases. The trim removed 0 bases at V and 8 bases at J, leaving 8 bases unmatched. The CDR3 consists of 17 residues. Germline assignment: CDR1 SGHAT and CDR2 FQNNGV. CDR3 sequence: CASSLEGLAGGPDEQFF. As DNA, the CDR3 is TGTGCCAGCAGCTTAGAAGGGCTAGCGGGGGGGCCAGATGAGCAGTTCTTC. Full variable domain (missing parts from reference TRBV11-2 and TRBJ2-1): EAGVAQSPRYKIIEKRQSVAFWCNPISGHATLYWYQQILGQGPKLLIQFQNNGVVDDSQLPKDRFSAERLKGVDSTLKIQPAKLEDSAVYLCASSLEGLAGGPDEQFFGPGTRLTVL.

The CDR3 DNA reads as TGTGCCAGTAGTATAAACTCCATTCCGGGACTCTCGAACACTGAAGCTTTCTTT. The encoded protein is CASSINSIPGLSNTEAFF. This chain links TRBV19 with TRBJ1-1; perhaps TRBD1 as D (5 bases). Looked up from germline, CDR1 is LNHDA and CDR2 is SQIVND (reference sequence). Trimming took off 2 bases at V and 1 base at J, with 20 bases between the two ends. This CDR3 has 18 amino acids.

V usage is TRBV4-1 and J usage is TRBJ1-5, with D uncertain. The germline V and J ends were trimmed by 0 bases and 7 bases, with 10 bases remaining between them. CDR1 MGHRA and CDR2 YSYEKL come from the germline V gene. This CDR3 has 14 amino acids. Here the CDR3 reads CASSQDSEVQPQHF. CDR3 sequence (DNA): TGCGCCAGCAGCCAAGATTCGGAGGTCCAGCCCCAGCATTTT.

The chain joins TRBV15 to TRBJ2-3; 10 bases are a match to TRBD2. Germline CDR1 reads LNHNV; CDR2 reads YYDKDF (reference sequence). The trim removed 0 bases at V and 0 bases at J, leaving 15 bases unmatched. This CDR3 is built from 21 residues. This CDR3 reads CATSRDRLGLAGAFSTDTQYF. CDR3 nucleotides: TGTGCCACCAGCAGAGATCGACTTGGGCTAGCGGGAGCGTTTAGCACAGATACGCAGTATTTT.

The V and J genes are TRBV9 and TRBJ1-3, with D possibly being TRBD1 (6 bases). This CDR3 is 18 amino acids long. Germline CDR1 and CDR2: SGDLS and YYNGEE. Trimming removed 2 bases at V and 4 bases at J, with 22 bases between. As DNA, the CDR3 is TGTGCCAGCAGCGTTGAAGGGGACACCGGGGCGTACGGAAACACCATATATTTT. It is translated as CASSVEGDTGAYGNTIYF.

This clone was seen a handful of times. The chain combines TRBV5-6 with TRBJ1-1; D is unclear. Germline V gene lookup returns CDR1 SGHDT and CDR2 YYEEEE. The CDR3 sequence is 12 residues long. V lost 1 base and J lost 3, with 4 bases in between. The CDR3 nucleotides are TGTGCCAGCAGCTTGATGGACACTGAAGCTTTCTTT. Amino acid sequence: CASSLMDTEAFF.

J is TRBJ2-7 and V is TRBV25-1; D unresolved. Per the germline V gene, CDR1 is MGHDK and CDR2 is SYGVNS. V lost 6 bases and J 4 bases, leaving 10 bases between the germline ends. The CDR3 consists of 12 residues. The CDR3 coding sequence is TGTGCCAGCAGAGCAGGAGATTACGAGCAGTACTTC. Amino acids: CASRAGDYEQYF.

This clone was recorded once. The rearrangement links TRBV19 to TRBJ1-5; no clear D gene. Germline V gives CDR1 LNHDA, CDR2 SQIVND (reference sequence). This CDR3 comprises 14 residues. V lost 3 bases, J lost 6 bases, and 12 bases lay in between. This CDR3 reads CASSIGVLGQPQHF. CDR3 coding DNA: TGTGCCAGTAGTATCGGTGTGTTAGGTCAGCCCCAGCATTTT. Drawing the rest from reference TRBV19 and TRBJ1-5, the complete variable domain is DGGITQSPKYLFRKEGQNVTLSCEQNLNHDAMYWYRQDPGQGLRLIYYSQIVNDFQKGDIAEGYSVSREKKESFPLTVTSAQKNPTAFYLCASSIGVLGQPQHFGDGTRLSIL.

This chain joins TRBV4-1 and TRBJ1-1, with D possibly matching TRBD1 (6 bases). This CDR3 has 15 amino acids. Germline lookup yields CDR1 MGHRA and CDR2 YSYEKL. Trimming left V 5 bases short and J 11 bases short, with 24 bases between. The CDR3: CASSWKQGLEMVAFF. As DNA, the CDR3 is TGCGCCAGCAGCTGGAAACAGGGTTTAGAAATGGTTGCTTTCTTT.

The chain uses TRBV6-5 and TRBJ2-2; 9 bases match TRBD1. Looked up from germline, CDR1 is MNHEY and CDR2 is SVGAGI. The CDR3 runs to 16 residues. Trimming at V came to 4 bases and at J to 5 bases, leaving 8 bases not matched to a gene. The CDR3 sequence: CASSSDRGSGTGELFF. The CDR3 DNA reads TGTGCCAGCAGTTCCGACAGGGGGTCAGGAACCGGGGAGCTGTTTTTT.

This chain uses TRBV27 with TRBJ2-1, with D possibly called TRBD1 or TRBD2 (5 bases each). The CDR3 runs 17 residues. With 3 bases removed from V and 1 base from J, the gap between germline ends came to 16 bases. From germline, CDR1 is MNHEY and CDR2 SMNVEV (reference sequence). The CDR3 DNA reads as TGTGCCAGCAGTTTGTCCGCAGGCTGGGGGTCCTACAATGAGCAGTTCTTC. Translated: CASSLSAGWGSYNEQFF.

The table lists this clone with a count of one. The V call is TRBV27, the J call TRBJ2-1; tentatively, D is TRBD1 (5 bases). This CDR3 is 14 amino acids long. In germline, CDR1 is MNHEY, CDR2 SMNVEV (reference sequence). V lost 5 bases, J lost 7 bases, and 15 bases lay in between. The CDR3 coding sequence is TGTGCCAGCAGTCCAAACAGGATACGGAATGAGCAGTTCTTC. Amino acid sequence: CASSPNRIRNEQFF.

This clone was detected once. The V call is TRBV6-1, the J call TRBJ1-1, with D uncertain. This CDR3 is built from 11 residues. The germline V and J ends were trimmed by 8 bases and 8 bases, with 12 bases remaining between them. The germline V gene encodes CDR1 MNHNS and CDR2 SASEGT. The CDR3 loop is CASGKGGEAFF. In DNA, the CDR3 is TGTGCCAGCGGAAAGGGCGGCGAAGCTTTCTTT.

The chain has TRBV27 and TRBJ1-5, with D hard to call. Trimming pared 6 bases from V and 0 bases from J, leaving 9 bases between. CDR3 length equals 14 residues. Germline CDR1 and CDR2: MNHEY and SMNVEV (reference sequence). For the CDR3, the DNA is TGTGCCAGCAGACAGTTAAATAGCAATCAGCCCCAGCATTTT. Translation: CASRQLNSNQPQHF.

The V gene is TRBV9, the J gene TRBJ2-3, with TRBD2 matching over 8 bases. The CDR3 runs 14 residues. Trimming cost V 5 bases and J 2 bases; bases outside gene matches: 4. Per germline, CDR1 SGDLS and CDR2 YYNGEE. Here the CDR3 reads CASSNSGNTDTQYF. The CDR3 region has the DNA TGTGCCAGCAGTAATAGCGGGAACACAGATACGCAGTATTTT.

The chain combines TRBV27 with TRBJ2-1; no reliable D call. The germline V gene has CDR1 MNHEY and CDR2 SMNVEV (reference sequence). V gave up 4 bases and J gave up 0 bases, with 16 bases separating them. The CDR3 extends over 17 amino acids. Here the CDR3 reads CASSSLGAGSSYNEQFF. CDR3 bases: TGTGCCAGCAGTTCCCTAGGAGCCGGAAGCTCCTACAATGAGCAGTTCTTC.

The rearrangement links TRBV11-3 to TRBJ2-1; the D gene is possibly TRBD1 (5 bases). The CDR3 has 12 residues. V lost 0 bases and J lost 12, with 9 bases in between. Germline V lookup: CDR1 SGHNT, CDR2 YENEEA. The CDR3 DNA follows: TGTGCCAGCAGCTTAGATCAGGGAACGCAGTTCTTC. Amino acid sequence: CASSLDQGTQFF.

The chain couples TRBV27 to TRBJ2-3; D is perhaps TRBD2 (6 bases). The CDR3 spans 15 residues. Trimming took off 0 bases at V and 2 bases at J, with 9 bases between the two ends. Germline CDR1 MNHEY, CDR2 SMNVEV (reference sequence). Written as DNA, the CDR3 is TGTGCCAGCAGTTTATCGGAGGGGTCCACAGATACGCAGTATTTT. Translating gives CASSLSEGSTDTQYF.

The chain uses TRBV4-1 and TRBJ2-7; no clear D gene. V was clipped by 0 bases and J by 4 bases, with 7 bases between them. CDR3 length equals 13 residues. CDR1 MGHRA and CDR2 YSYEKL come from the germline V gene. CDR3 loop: CASSQEKFYEQYF. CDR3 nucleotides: TGCGCCAGCAGCCAAGAGAAGTTTTACGAGCAGTACTTC.